This entry lists 24 T cell receptor beta chains sequenced from one sample in a study of shared clonotypes between healthy human individuals. Sequencing was performed with immunoSEQ multiplex PCR; in TCRdb, only in-frame clones are kept and a portion is missing. The sample includes some 2.3 million clones, 80% to 95% seen only once; the top ten take 0.39%. Material: naive CD4+ T cells from PBMCs. Noted subset: CD45RA+ positively selected. The receptors were sampled from a man younger than 35 in good health. Some clones in this sample may be carry-over from other donors' samples.

The chain uses TRBV5-1 and TRBJ1-1; a possible D gene is TRBD1 (5 bases). The CDR3 sequence is 15 residues long. V shed 4 bases and J shed 2 bases, with 15 bases lying between them. Germline lookup yields CDR1 SGHRS and CDR2 YFSETQ. CDR3 sequence (DNA): TGCGCCAGCAGCACCGGTTCCGGGACTAACACTGAAGCTTTCTTT. Its translation: CASSTGSGTNTEAFF.

V is TRBV5-4 and J is TRBJ2-5; TRBD1 matches at 8 bases. The germline V gene encodes CDR1 SGHNT and CDR2 YYREEE (reference sequence). V dropped 0 bases and J dropped 4; count of bases not matched to a gene: 11. The CDR3 has 17 amino acids. The CDR3 here is CASSLANRYGQGETQYF. The DNA for the CDR3 is TGTGCCAGCAGCTTGGCCAATAGGTACGGACAGGGAGAGACCCAGTACTTC. The full variable domain, in which reference TRBV5-4 and TRBJ2-5 provide the parts outside the CDR3, is ETGVTQSPTHLIKTRGQQVTLRCSSQSGHNTVSWYQQALGQGPQFIFQYYREEENGRGNFPPRFSGLQFPNYSSELNVNALELDDSALYLCASSLANRYGQGETQYFGPGTRLLVL.

The chain recombines TRBV7-6 with TRBJ2-3; 7 nucleotides agree with TRBD2. Germline CDR1 is SGHVS and CDR2 is FNYEAQ. CDR3 size: 16 residues. Trimming at V came to 5 bases and at J to 6 bases, leaving 14 bases not matched to a gene. As DNA, the CDR3 is TGTGCCAGCAGCCCCGCAGGGCGGGAGCGCGGGGATACGCAGTATTTT. It encodes CASSPAGRERGDTQYF.

This chain uses TRBV28 with TRBJ1-4, with D maybe TRBD1 (5 bases). V lost 7 bases to trimming and J lost 5 bases, with 20 bases between them. Germline V gives CDR1 MDHEN, CDR2 SYDVKM. The CDR3 covers 16 residues. The CDR3 protein is CASIPGATPDNEKLFF. Here the CDR3 DNA reads TGTGCCAGCATCCCCGGGGCGACGCCGGACAATGAAAAACTGTTTTTT.

The V and J genes are TRBV29-1 and TRBJ1-1; D uncertain. Germline V gene sequence: CDR1 SQVTM, CDR2 ANQGSEA. Between the trimmed V and J ends, which lost 5 bases and 4 bases, there was a span of 14 bases. The CDR3 consists of 13 residues. CDR3 sequence (DNA): TGCAGCGTTAAGGGAGAAGCTATCACTGAAGCTTTCTTT. It translates to CSVKGEAITEAFF.

This chain uses TRBV15 with TRBJ2-3, with D tentatively TRBD2 (7 bases). CDR1 is LNHNV, CDR2 YYDKDF, per germline (reference sequence). The germline V and J ends were trimmed by 0 bases and 1 base, with 11 bases remaining between them. The CDR3 has 16 amino acids. DNA for the CDR3: TGTGCCACCAGCAGAGACCGGGGGGCTGGCACAGATACGCAGTATTTT. Residues: CATSRDRGAGTDTQYF.

The chain has TRBV9 and TRBJ1-6; a possible D gene is TRBD1 (5 bases). Germline V gene data show CDR1 as SGDLS and CDR2 as YYNGEE. The CDR3 consists of 15 residues. V lost 3 bases and J lost 5, with 12 bases in between. The CDR3 spells CASSAGARNNSPLHF. CDR3 bases: TGTGCCAGCAGCGCCGGGGCCCGAAATAATTCACCCCTCCACTTT.

This sequence joins TRBV27 and TRBJ2-3; no clear D gene. V was clipped by 6 bases and J by 2 bases, with 9 bases between them. From germline, CDR1 is MNHEY and CDR2 SMNVEV (reference sequence). The CDR3 has 13 residues. The CDR3 nucleotides are TGTGCCAGCAGGGCCGAGGCCACAGATACGCAGTATTTT. Translating gives CASRAEATDTQYF.

J is TRBJ2-1 and V is TRBV10-3, with 7 nucleotides matching TRBD2. The CDR3 consists of 18 residues. Looked up from germline, CDR1 is ENHRY and CDR2 is SYGVKD. V lost 3 bases, J lost 4 bases, and 15 bases stayed unmatched. In DNA form, the CDR3 reads TGTGCCATCAGTGACCCCAAGAGAGGAGCGGGAACTTACAATGAGCAGTTCTTC. Its protein product is CAISDPKRGAGTYNEQFF.

The chain links TRBV29-1 to TRBJ1-1; D gene uncertain. Trimming cost V 6 bases and J 0 bases, with 11 bases left between them. Germline CDR1 and CDR2: SQVTM and ANQGSEA. This CDR3 has 13 residues. The CDR3 here is CSVVPFLNTEAFF. In nucleotides, the CDR3 is TGCAGCGTCGTGCCCTTTTTGAACACTGAAGCTTTCTTT.

The V gene is TRBV28, the J gene TRBJ2-2; 11 positions agree with TRBD1. Trimming removed 5 bases from V and 6 bases from J; junction bases left unmatched: 8. The CDR3 totals 16 residues. Looked up from germline, CDR1 is MDHEN and CDR2 is SYDVKM. The CDR3 nucleotides are TGTGCCAGCAGTACCGCCGGGACAGGGGGATCCGGGGAGCTGTTTTTT. The encoded protein is CASSTAGTGGSGELFF.

This clone was seen a few times. This sample also contains other DNA sequences that code for the same CDR3. The CDR3 loop reads CASSSGQGYQPQHF. CDR3 bases: TGTGCCAGCAGCTCGGGACAGGGCTATCAGCCCCAGCATTTT. The chain combines TRBV7-2 with TRBJ1-5, with TRBD1 matching 9 bases. After removal of 4 bases from V and 5 bases from J, the junction contained 3 bases not matched to a gene. Per the germline V gene, CDR1 is SGHTA and CDR2 is FQGNSA. CDR3 size: 14 residues. The whole variable domain, filled in from reference TRBV7-2 and TRBJ1-5, reads GAGVSQSPSNKVTEKGKDVELRCDPISGHTALYWYRQSLGQGLEFLIYFQGNSAPDKSGLPSDRFSAERTGGSVSTLTIQRTQQEDSAVYLCASSSGQGYQPQHFGDGTRLSIL.

This clone was counted between two and nine times. The V call is TRBV6-6, the J call TRBJ1-5; D is possibly TRBD1 (6 bases). CDR1 MNHNY and CDR2 SVGAGI come from the germline V gene (reference sequence). The CDR3 length is 11 residues. V was pared by 5 bases and J by 7 bases, with 6 bases between. CDR3 DNA: TGTGCCAGCAGTACAGGGCAGCCCCAGCATTTT. This sequence encodes CASSTGQPQHF.

With respect to this clone: Within the sample, other DNA sequences also encode this same CDR3. This rearrangement joins TRBV28 to TRBJ1-5; D is uncertain. The germline CDR1 and CDR2 sequences are MDHEN and SYDVKM. The V end was cut by 6 bases, the J end by 7 bases, with 10 bases between. The CDR3 extends over 12 amino acids. The CDR3 protein is CASSLSAQPQHF. In nucleotides, the CDR3 is TGTGCCAGCAGCCTCAGCGCCCAGCCCCAGCATTTT.

V is TRBV4-1 and J is TRBJ1-2; 10 nucleotides align to TRBD1. This CDR3 has 16 amino acids. J gave up 5 bases and V 0 bases, and 6 bases lay outside the gene matches. Germline V lookup: CDR1 MGHRA, CDR2 YSYEKL. CDR3 sequence (DNA): TGCGCCAGCAGCCAAGATCCGGCGGGACAGGGGTATGGCTACACCTTC. This translates into CASSQDPAGQGYGYTF.

The chain uses TRBV28 and TRBJ1-5, with D possibly matching TRBD1 (5 bases). Trimming removed 2 bases from V and 9 bases from J, with 17 bases in between. Germline V lookup: CDR1 MDHEN, CDR2 SYDVKM. The CDR3 covers 15 residues. CDR3 DNA sequence: TGTGCCAGCAGTTTAAGGTCAGGGTCTATTCGGCCCCAGCATTTT. Amino acid sequence: CASSLRSGSIRPQHF.

This chain uses TRBV4-1 with TRBJ1-1; 9 bases match TRBD1. The CDR3 contains 13 residues. Germline CDR1 is MGHRA and CDR2 is YSYEKL. V was clipped by 3 bases and J by 5 bases; unmatched bases: 1. CDR3 amino acids: CASSHGTGTEAFF. The DNA of the CDR3 is TGCGCCAGCAGCCACGGGACAGGGACTGAAGCTTTCTTT.

This sequence joins TRBV19 and TRBJ2-3, with 7 bases identical to TRBD1. CDR3 length: 16 residues. Germline-derived CDR1 and CDR2 are LNHDA and SQIVND (reference sequence). V lost 4 bases to trimming and J lost 1 base; unmatched junction nucleotides: 8. CDR3: CASSTYRGPRTDTQYF. In nucleotides, the CDR3 is TGTGCCAGTAGTACATACAGGGGACCCCGCACAGATACGCAGTATTTT.

The chain is built from TRBV5-1 and TRBJ1-3; D call uncertain. Per germline, CDR1 SGHRS and CDR2 YFSETQ. The CDR3 runs to 16 residues. The ends were cut back, 0 bases at V and 3 bases at J, with 13 bases in the middle. CDR3 nucleotide sequence: TGCGCCAGCAGCTTGGAAGGGAGGGCATATGGAAACACCATATATTTT. Amino acid sequence: CASSLEGRAYGNTIYF. Supplemented by reference TRBV5-1 and TRBJ1-3, the full variable domain reads KAGVTQTPRYLIKTRGQQVTLSCSPISGHRSVSWYQQTPGQGLQFLFEYFSETQRNKGNFPGRFSGRQFSNSRSEMNVSTLELGDSALYLCASSLEGRAYGNTIYFGEGSWLTVV.

J is TRBJ2-5 and V is TRBV4-3; D is ambiguous. V lost 0 bases, J lost 0 bases, and 14 bases lay in between. Germline CDR1 reads LGHNA; CDR2 reads YSLEER. This CDR3 region has 17 residues. The CDR3 loop reads CASSQDLRPVYQETQYF. The CDR3, as DNA: TGCGCCAGCAGCCAAGATCTTCGTCCCGTGTACCAAGAGACCCAGTACTTC.

The CDR3 region is CASSQGRVFGTGSPGELFF. The CDR3 bases are TGCGCCAGCAGCCAAGGAAGGGTATTTGGGACAGGGTCCCCCGGGGAGCTGTTTTTT. The chain uses TRBV4-1 and TRBJ2-2, with 9 nucleotides matching TRBD1. The CDR3 totals 19 residues. Germline loops: CDR1 MGHRA, CDR2 YSYEKL. The ends lost 1 base at V and 6 bases at J; junction bases unmatched: 15.

This chain joins TRBV25-1 and TRBJ1-5; D call uncertain. V dropped 3 bases and J dropped 11 bases, with 8 bases sitting between them. This CDR3 is 11 amino acids long. Germline V gene data show CDR1 as MGHDK and CDR2 as SYGVNS. CDR3 loop: CASSDAGAQHF. CDR3 coding DNA: TGTGCCAGCAGTGACGCGGGAGCCCAGCATTTT.

The chain is built from TRBV9 and TRBJ2-1; no reliable D call. In germline, CDR1 is SGDLS, CDR2 YYNGEE. V was clipped by 3 bases and J by 5 bases, with 12 bases between them. The CDR3 totals 14 residues. The CDR3 coding sequence is TGTGCCAGCAGCGGGGTAGCTACGCACAATGAGCAGTTCTTC. As protein: CASSGVATHNEQFF. Full variable domain (rest looked up from reference TRBV9 and TRBJ2-1): DSGVTQTPKHLITATGQRVTLRCSPRSGDLSVYWYQQSLDQGLQFLIQYYNGEERAKGNILERFSAQQFPDLHSELNLSSLELGDSALYFCASSGVATHNEQFFGPGTRLTVL.

This chain connects TRBV5-1 to TRBJ2-3; 9 bases match TRBD2. The CDR3 extends over 16 amino acids. V lost 0 bases and J lost 3; bases outside the gene matches: 5. The germline V gene has CDR1 SGHRS and CDR2 YFSETQ. The chain's CDR3 is CASSLAFAGGTDTQYF. The CDR3 DNA is TGCGCCAGCAGCTTGGCCTTCGCGGGAGGGACAGATACGCAGTATTTT.